This TCR beta chain was recorded in a study of OX40 agonist ivuxolimab in advanced cancers. Study-wide points: Normalized T-cell clonal expansion was also low in a subset of nonresponders.

A remark on this clone: Its specificity is unknown.

Clones were sequenced by immunoSEQ multiplex PCR, and TCRdb holds only the in-frame ones, with some missing. The sample has tens of thousands of clones, around four fifths seen once. This specimen consisted of CD4+ or CD8+ T cells sorted from blood, obtained in a trial of the OX40 agonist ivuxolimab. This clonotype was sampled from an adult with an advanced solid tumor such as melanoma, head and neck, liver or kidney cancer.

DNA of the CDR3: TGCGCCAGCAGCCAAGATCTTCCGGACGGTAGCAATCAGCCCCAGCATTTT. This translates into CASSQDLPDGSNQPQHF. V and J are TRBV4-1 and TRBJ1-5; D remains ambiguous. Germline V gene lookup returns CDR1 MGHRA and CDR2 YSYEKL. The CDR3 is made up of 17 amino acids. V was cut by 0 bases and J by 0 bases, with 12 bases left in between.